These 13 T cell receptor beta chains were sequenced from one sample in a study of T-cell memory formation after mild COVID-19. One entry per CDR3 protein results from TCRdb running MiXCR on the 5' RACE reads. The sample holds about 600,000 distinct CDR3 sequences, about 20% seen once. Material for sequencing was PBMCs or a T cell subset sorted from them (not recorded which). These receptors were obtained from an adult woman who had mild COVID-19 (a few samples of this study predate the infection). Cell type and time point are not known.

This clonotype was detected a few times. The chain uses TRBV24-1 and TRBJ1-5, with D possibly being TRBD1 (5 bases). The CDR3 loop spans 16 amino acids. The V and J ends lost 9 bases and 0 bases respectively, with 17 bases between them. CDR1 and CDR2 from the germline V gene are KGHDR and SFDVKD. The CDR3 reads CATAGGGRVSNQPQHF. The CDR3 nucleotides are TGTGCCACCGCCGGGGGGGGGAGAGTTAGCAATCAGCCCCAGCATTTT.

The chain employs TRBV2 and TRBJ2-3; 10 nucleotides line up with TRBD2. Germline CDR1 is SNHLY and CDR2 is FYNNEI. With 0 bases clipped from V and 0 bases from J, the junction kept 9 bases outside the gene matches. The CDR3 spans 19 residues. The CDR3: CASSEALWTSGPSTDTQYF. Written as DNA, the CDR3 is TGTGCCAGCAGTGAAGCGCTTTGGACTAGCGGCCCTAGCACAGATACGCAGTATTTT.

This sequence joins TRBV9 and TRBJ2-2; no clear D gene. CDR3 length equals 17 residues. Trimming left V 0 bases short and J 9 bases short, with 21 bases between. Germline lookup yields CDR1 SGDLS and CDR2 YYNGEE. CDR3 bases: TGTGCCAGCAGCGTAGATATCGGGCGAGGAGCCGCATGGGAGCTGTTTTTT. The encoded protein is CASSVDIGRGAAWELFF.

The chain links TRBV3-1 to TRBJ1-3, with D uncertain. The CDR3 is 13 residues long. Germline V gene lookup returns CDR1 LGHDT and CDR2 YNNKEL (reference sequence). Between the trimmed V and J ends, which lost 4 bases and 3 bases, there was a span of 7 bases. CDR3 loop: CASSPRSGNTIYF. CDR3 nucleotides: TGTGCCAGCAGCCCCAGGAGTGGAAACACCATATATTTT.

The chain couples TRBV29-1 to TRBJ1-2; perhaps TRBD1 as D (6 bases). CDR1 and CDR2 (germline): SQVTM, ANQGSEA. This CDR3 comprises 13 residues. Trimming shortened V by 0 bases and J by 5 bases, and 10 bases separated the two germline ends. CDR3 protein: CSVEDRQGYGYTF. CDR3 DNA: TGCAGCGTTGAAGATAGGCAGGGGTATGGCTACACCTTC. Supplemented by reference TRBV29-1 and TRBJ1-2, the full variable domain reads SAVISQKPSRDICQRGTSLTIQCQVDSQVTMMFWYRQQPGQSLTLIATANQGSEATYESGFVIDKFPISRPNLTFSTLTVSNMSPEDSSIYLCSVEDRQGYGYTFGSGTRLTVV.

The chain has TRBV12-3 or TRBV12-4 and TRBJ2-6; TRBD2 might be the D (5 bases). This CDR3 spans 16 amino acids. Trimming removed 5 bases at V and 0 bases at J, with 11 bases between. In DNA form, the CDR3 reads TGTGCCAGCAGTGGGGATGAGGGCTCTGGGGCCAACGTCCTGACTTTC. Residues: CASSGDEGSGANVLTF.

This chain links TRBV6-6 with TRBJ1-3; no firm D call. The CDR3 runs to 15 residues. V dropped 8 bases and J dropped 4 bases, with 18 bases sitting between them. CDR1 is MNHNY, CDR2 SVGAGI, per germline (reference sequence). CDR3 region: CASLGLQEYGNTIYF. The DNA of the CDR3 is TGTGCCAGCCTGGGCCTCCAGGAGTACGGAAACACCATATATTTT.

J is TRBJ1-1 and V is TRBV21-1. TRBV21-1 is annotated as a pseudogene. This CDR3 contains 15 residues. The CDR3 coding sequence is TGTGCCAGCAGCAAAGTGGAGGGCGGGATCACTGAAGCTTTCTTT. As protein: CASSKVEGGITEAFF.

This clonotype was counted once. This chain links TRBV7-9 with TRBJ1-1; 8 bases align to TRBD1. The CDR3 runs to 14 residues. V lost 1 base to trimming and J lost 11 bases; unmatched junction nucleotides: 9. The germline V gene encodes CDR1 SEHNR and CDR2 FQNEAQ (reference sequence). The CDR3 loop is CASSLVRQGAGAFF. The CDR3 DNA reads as TGTGCCAGCAGCTTAGTTCGGCAGGGGGCCGGGGCTTTCTTT.

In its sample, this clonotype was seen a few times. DNA for the CDR3: TGTGCCAGCAGTGCCCTCACTGAAGCTTTCTTT. Translation: CASSALTEAFF. The V and J genes are TRBV28 and TRBJ1-1; D is uncertain. This CDR3 has 11 amino acids. The germline V and J ends were trimmed by 5 bases and 4 bases, with 5 bases remaining between them. The V gene's germline CDR1 is MDHEN and CDR2 SYDVKM.

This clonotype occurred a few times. CDR3: CSAKGASPNTEAFF. The CDR3 coding sequence is TGCAGTGCCAAGGGGGCTTCTCCGAACACTGAAGCTTTCTTT. This chain connects TRBV20-1 to TRBJ1-1, with 7 positions matching TRBD1. Trimming cost V 6 bases and J 1 base; bases outside gene matches: 8. Germline lookup yields CDR1 DFQATT and CDR2 SNEGSKA (reference sequence). The CDR3 consists of 14 residues.

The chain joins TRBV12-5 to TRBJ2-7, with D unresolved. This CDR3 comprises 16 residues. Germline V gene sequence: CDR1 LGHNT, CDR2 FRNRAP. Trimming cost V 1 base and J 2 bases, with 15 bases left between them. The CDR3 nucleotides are TGTGCTAGTGGTTTGGCCCCTAACTCCTATCCCTACGAGCAGTACTTC. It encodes CASGLAPNSYPYEQYF.

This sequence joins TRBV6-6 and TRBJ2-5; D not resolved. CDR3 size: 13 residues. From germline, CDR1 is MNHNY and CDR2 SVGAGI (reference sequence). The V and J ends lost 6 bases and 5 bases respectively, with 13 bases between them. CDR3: CASRPQGRETQYF. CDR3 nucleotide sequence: TGTGCCAGCAGGCCCCAAGGGCGGGAGACCCAGTACTTC.